This T cell receptor beta chain is drawn from a study of cytomegalovirus exposure and HLA in healthy donors. Study observations and caveats: Diagnosis of cytomegalovirus status made by the classifier reportedly showed high specificity and sensitivity.

The CDR3 runs to 15 residues. The germline V gene has CDR1 SGHRS and CDR2 YFSETQ. V gave up 2 bases and J gave up 5 bases, with 13 bases separating them. Measured with immunoSEQ multiplex PCR; TCRdb has only the in-frame clones, and not every one. The data hold 150,000 or so clones, with about 82% observed a single time. This clone showed up just once. As yet, its antigen is unknown. The clonotype was recovered from a young man in good health and CMV-seropositive. Sequences were obtained from PBMCs. J is TRBJ2-2 and V is TRBV5-1, with D possibly matching TRBD1 (6 bases). The CDR3 is CASSLRGYETGELFF. The CDR3 DNA is TGCGCCAGCAGCTTAAGGGGGTACGAAACCGGGGAGCTGTTTTTT.